This passage covers 26 T cell receptor beta chains from one sample sequenced in a study of CD8 T cells in Susac syndrome. Random hexamers were used to reverse transcribe the RNA input (0.5 to 1 ug). TCRdb ran MiXCR on the immunoSEQ multiplex PCR reads and lists one entry per CDR3 protein. The data contain roughly 200,000 distinct CDR3 sequences, nearly 97% of them seen just once; the ten biggest clones take up 0.093%. Sequencing was carried out using CD4+ T cells from PBMCs. The receptors here all came from a human donor with multiple sclerosis.

Concerning this clonotype itself: Relative to the germline gene, one junction end is altered; a read error may explain this. CDR3 in DNA: TGCGCCGGGGCTAGCGGGCAAGAGACCCAGTACTTC. Translating it yields CAGASGQETQYF. The J gene is TRBJ2-5, the V gene TRBV30; the match to TRBD2 covers 8 bases. Germline assignment: CDR1 GTSNPN and CDR2 SVGIG (reference sequence). This CDR3 comprises 12 residues.

The V call is TRBV20-1, the J call TRBJ1-6; 11 nucleotides match TRBD1. The CDR3 sequence is 16 residues long. V trimming: 7 bases; J trimming: 6 bases; junction bases outside the gene matches: 11. The germline CDR1 and CDR2 sequences are DFQATT and SNEGSKA (reference sequence). CDR3 sequence (DNA): TGCAGTGGAGTCCGGGCCGGGACAGGGGGTAATTCACCCCTCCACTTT. Protein sequence: CSGVRAGTGGNSPLHF.

This clonotype was detected a few times. The chain has TRBV27 and TRBJ2-7, with TRBD1 matching 10 bases. Germline V gives CDR1 MNHEY, CDR2 SMNVEV (reference sequence). The CDR3 is made up of 14 amino acids. Unmatched junction bases numbered 8, after V lost 5 bases and J lost 7 bases. In DNA, the CDR3 is TGTGCCAGCAGTCTACGACAGGGGGCGGGGGAGCAGTACTTC. Protein product: CASSLRQGAGEQYF.

V and J are TRBV12-3 or TRBV12-4 and TRBJ2-7, with no clear D. Trimming pared 6 bases from V and 6 bases from J, leaving 12 bases between. This CDR3 comprises 12 residues. CDR3 amino acids: CASSFGGPEQYF. CDR3 nucleotide sequence: TGTGCCAGCAGCTTCGGCGGTCCCGAGCAGTACTTC.

The chain is built from TRBV9 and TRBJ1-2, with 9 bases lining up with TRBD1. The CDR3 runs to 16 residues. Unmatched junction bases numbered 10, after V lost 2 bases and J lost 5 bases. Germline V gene sequence: CDR1 SGDLS, CDR2 YYNGEE. CDR3 in DNA: TGTGCCAGCAGCGTGGGACAGGGTCCCCGATTATATGGCTACACCTTC. It encodes CASSVGQGPRLYGYTF.

The chain has TRBV10-1 and TRBJ2-7; 10 positions agree with TRBD1. Germline V gene lookup returns CDR1 WNHNN and CDR2 SYGVQD (reference sequence). The CDR3 is made up of 15 amino acids. Trimming cost V 5 bases and J 0 bases; bases outside gene matches: 4. The CDR3 nucleotides are TGCGCCAGCAGTAGCGGGACAGGGGACTCCTACGAGCAGTACTTC. As protein: CASSSGTGDSYEQYF.

The rearrangement uses TRBV10-2 and TRBJ2-7, with TRBD2 matching 9 bases. Germline CDR1 and CDR2: WSHSY and SAAADI. After removal of 10 bases from V and 3 bases from J, the junction contained 4 bases not matched to a gene. There are 12 residues in the CDR3. The CDR3, as DNA: TGCGCCACTCGACTAGCGGACTACGAGCAGTACTTC. Its protein product is CATRLADYEQYF.

The rearrangement links TRBV20-1 to TRBJ1-5; D is undetermined. V gave up 4 bases and J gave up 0 bases, with 10 bases separating them. CDR1 and CDR2 from the germline V gene are DFQATT and SNEGSKA (reference sequence). The CDR3 sequence is 14 residues long. The CDR3 loop reads CSATRQDSNQPQHF. The CDR3 nucleotides are TGCAGTGCTACCCGACAAGATAGCAATCAGCCCCAGCATTTT.

The V gene is TRBV20-1, the J gene TRBJ2-1; TRBD1 matches 9 bases. CDR3 length: 14 amino acids. After removal of 5 bases from V and 4 bases from J, the junction contained 6 bases not matched to a gene. Germline lookup yields CDR1 DFQATT and CDR2 SNEGSKA (reference sequence). The CDR3 DNA is TGCAGTGCTCAAGACAGGGGGAAATACAATGAGCAGTTCTTC. This gives the protein CSAQDRGKYNEQFF.

This clonotype has a handful of counts. The chain joins TRBV2 to TRBJ2-5, with D unresolved. Deletions cut 3 bases from V and 5 bases from J, with 7 bases between. The CDR3 covers 12 residues. CDR1 and CDR2 from the germline V gene are SNHLY and FYNNEI. Written as DNA, the CDR3 is TGTGCCAGCAGTGAGGTCAGGGAGACCCAGTACTTC. Its protein product is CASSEVRETQYF.

A single count supports this clonotype. V usage is TRBV20-1 and J usage is TRBJ1-6, with a tentative D call TRBD1 (5 bases). Trimming left V 3 bases short and J 0 bases short, with 15 bases between. In germline, CDR1 is DFQATT, CDR2 SNEGSKA (reference sequence). CDR3 length equals 17 residues. The CDR3 coding sequence is TGCAGTGCTAGGGAACCAGGGATCAGCTCCTATAATTCACCCCTCCACTTT. Translation: CSAREPGISSYNSPLHF.

This clonotype appeared once. The chain is built from TRBV29-1 and TRBJ2-3; TRBD2 is a possible D gene (8 bases). The CDR3 runs 14 residues. Trimming cost V 6 bases and J 0 bases, with 13 bases left between them. Germline assignment: CDR1 SQVTM and CDR2 ANQGSEA. Here the CDR3 reads CSVQGTRSTDTQYF. Written as DNA, the CDR3 is TGCAGCGTACAGGGGACTAGGAGCACAGATACGCAGTATTTT.

The chain combines TRBV19 with TRBJ1-5; D ambiguous. The CDR3 loop spans 16 amino acids. CDR1 and CDR2 from the germline V gene are LNHDA and SQIVND (reference sequence). Deletions cut 4 bases from V and 1 base from J, with 14 bases between. CDR3: CASSTRWGGSNQPQHF. DNA for the CDR3: TGTGCCAGTAGTACCCGCTGGGGAGGGAGCAATCAGCCCCAGCATTTT.

The CDR3 region is CASKPNYNSPLHF. In DNA, the CDR3 is TGTGCCAGCAAACCCAACTATAATTCACCCCTCCACTTT. The gene calls are TRBV6-2 or TRBV6-3 and TRBJ1-6, with no clear D. The CDR3 has 13 amino acids. Germline CDR1 and CDR2: MNHEY and SVGEGT. V dropped 7 bases and J dropped 3 bases, with 7 bases sitting between them.

This CDR3 reads CSAGKTGGGSGANVLTF. The CDR3 region has the DNA TGCAGCGCCGGGAAGACAGGGGGAGGCTCTGGGGCCAACGTCCTGACTTTC. The chain has TRBV29-1 and TRBJ2-6, with 9 positions matching TRBD1. V dropped 7 bases and J dropped 0; count of bases not matched to a gene: 10. The CDR3 spans 17 residues. CDR1 is SQVTM, CDR2 ANQGSEA, per germline.

The sample holds one count of this clonotype. V is TRBV20-1 and J is TRBJ2-1, with TRBD1 matching over 7 bases. The CDR3 has 15 residues. The V gene end was trimmed by 3 bases and the J gene end by 7 bases; junction bases not matched to a gene: 12. Germline-derived CDR1 and CDR2 are DFQATT and SNEGSKA (reference sequence). Here the CDR3 DNA reads TGCAGTGCTAGTATGTGGGACAGAGTAACGAATGAGCAGTTCTTC. This gives the protein CSASMWDRVTNEQFF.

V is TRBV25-1 and J is TRBJ2-5, with TRBD2 identical over 8 bases. The germline V gene has CDR1 MGHDK and CDR2 SYGVNS. The CDR3 is 16 amino acids. V was clipped by 2 bases and J by 7 bases; unmatched bases: 12. This CDR3 reads CASSEGTRGWKGTQYF. CDR3 in DNA: TGTGCCAGCAGTGAAGGGACTAGAGGTTGGAAAGGGACCCAGTACTTC.

The chain is built from TRBV6-2 or TRBV6-3 and TRBJ2-7; D is perhaps TRBD2 (6 bases). CDR3 length: 14 amino acids. CDR1 MNHEY and CDR2 SVGEGT come from the germline V gene. The ends were cut back, 5 bases at V and 4 bases at J, with 15 bases in the middle. CDR3 amino acids: CASSGGTDPYEQYF. The DNA for the CDR3 is TGTGCCAGCAGTGGCGGGACTGATCCTTACGAGCAGTACTTC.

In its sample, this clonotype was seen once. The CDR3 loop is CASSSPWADTQYF. The DNA of the CDR3 is TGTGCCAGCAGTAGCCCTTGGGCAGATACGCAGTATTTT. This rearrangement joins TRBV6-2 or TRBV6-3 to TRBJ2-3, with D uncertain. The V gene's germline CDR1 is MNHEY and CDR2 SVGEGT. This CDR3 comprises 13 residues. V was trimmed by 5 bases and J by 4 bases, leaving 10 bases between them.

V is TRBV5-4 and J is TRBJ2-3, with TRBD2 identical over 9 bases. The CDR3 runs 15 residues. Germline trimming cut 0 bases from V and 5 bases from J; bases unmatched to any gene: 4. Germline-derived CDR1 and CDR2 are SGHNT and YYREEE (reference sequence). The CDR3 DNA is TGTGCCAGCAGCTTGGCGTCAGCGGGAGGAGATACGCAGTATTTT. Protein sequence: CASSLASAGGDTQYF.

This chain connects TRBV6-5 to TRBJ2-3; 11 bases align to TRBD1. The CDR3 is 17 residues long. Germline CDR1 and CDR2: MNHEY and SVGAGI. V shed 1 base, J shed 1 base, and the junction held 4 bases outside the gene matches. The CDR3 DNA follows: TGTGCCAGCAGTTACTACGGACAGGGGGCTGGCACAGATACGCAGTATTTT. Its translation is CASSYYGQGAGTDTQYF.

This clonotype showed up just once. In nucleotides, the CDR3 is TGTGCCAGCAGCCCGAGGACAGGGGGCGCTTCTGAAGCTTTCTTT. This gives the protein CASSPRTGGASEAFF. The chain couples TRBV4-2 to TRBJ1-1, with TRBD1 identical over 11 bases. The CDR3 has 15 amino acids. The trim removed 4 bases at V and 6 bases at J, leaving 7 bases unmatched. Germline values: CDR1 LGHNA, CDR2 YNFKEQ.

This clonotype was picked up a small number of times. This chain uses TRBV6-5 with TRBJ2-3; no reliable D call. The CDR3 is 13 residues long. The V end lost 6 bases, the J end lost 2 bases, and 9 bases lay between the germline ends. Germline V gives CDR1 MNHEY, CDR2 SVGAGI. The CDR3 region is CASSQVDTDTQYF. In nucleotides, the CDR3 is TGTGCCAGCAGCCAAGTTGACACAGATACGCAGTATTTT.

The chain uses TRBV29-1 and TRBJ2-5; a weak D match, TRBD2 (6 bases). V lost 5 bases and J lost 5, with 15 bases in between. CDR1 SQVTM and CDR2 ANQGSEA come from the germline V gene. The CDR3 covers 13 residues. CDR3 nucleotides: TGCAGCGTTCTAAGGGGACGGGGGGAGACCCAGTACTTC. Encoded protein: CSVLRGRGETQYF.

This chain links TRBV27 with TRBJ2-2; maybe TRBD1 (5 bases). The CDR3 extends over 14 amino acids. Germline CDR1 reads MNHEY; CDR2 reads SMNVEV (reference sequence). The ends were cut back, 6 bases at V and 0 bases at J, with 8 bases in the middle. CDR3 bases: TGTGCCAGCAGCAGGGCGGCGAACACCGGGGAGCTGTTTTTT. Translation gives CASSRAANTGELFF.

The chain links TRBV15 to TRBJ2-5; D is uncertain. The CDR3 is made up of 14 amino acids. V lost 0 bases and J 5 bases, leaving 10 bases between the germline ends. CDR1 and CDR2 (germline): LNHNV, YYDKDF (reference sequence). The chain's CDR3 is CATSREGLGETQYF. CDR3 in DNA: TGTGCCACCAGCAGAGAAGGATTGGGGGAGACCCAGTACTTC.